The following is a TCR beta chain sequence with its context. Its specificity is not known. The sample comes from a study of shared clonotypes between healthy human individuals. Whole-study findings and limits: Although depth was large, rarefaction showed that sequencing of the sorted subsets was incomplete. Shared across a few donors were around 4.7% of the naive CD4 clonotypes. Richness estimates generally favored naive over memory subsets.

Produced via immunoSEQ multiplex PCR; TCRdb's table is partial and in-frame only. This table holds millions of clones, about 95% found once. CD45RO-negative cells were positively selected for CCR7, leaving out terminally differentiated effector memory CD45RA+ cells. Germline CDR1 is SGHAT and CDR2 is FQNNGV. Trimming removed 2 bases at V and 4 bases at J, with 11 bases between. The CDR3 consists of 14 residues. The receptor was derived from a young man in good health. The sequenced sample was naive CD8+ T cells sorted from blood. The chain uses TRBV11-2 and TRBJ1-1; D is uncertain. The CDR3, as DNA: TGTGCCAGCAGCTTACTACCTCGAAGCACTGAAGCTTTCTTT. Its protein is CASSLLPRSTEAFF. The full variable domain, completed using reference TRBV11-2 and TRBJ1-1, is EAGVAQSPRYKIIEKRQSVAFWCNPISGHATLYWYQQILGQGPKLLIQFQNNGVVDDSQLPKDRFSAERLKGVDSTLKIQPAKLEDSAVYLCASSLLPRSTEAFFGQGTRLTVV.